This passage covers 14 T cell receptor beta chains from one sample sequenced in a study of blood T cell repertoires in COVID-19. TCRdb keeps only in-frame clones here, not all; method: immunoSEQ multiplex PCR. The sample lists 300,000 or so clones; about nine tenths were seen once. Material for sequencing was PBMCs or T cells enriched from blood (not recorded which). All receptors come from a woman younger than 35 who had recovered from COVID-19.

This chain links TRBV5-1 with TRBJ2-3, with D perhaps matching TRBD2 (5 bases). V shed 0 bases and J shed 2 bases, with 10 bases lying between them. The CDR3 totals 15 residues. Per germline, CDR1 SGHRS and CDR2 YFSETQ. CDR3: CASSLVSEYTDTQYF. The CDR3 DNA sequence: TGCGCCAGCAGCTTGGTTAGCGAGTACACAGATACGCAGTATTTT.

The chain has TRBV19 and TRBJ1-5, with D perhaps TRBD1 (5 bases). Trimming stripped 3 bases from V and 2 bases from J, with 11 bases between. CDR1 and CDR2 (germline): LNHDA, SQIVND (reference sequence). The CDR3 has 15 amino acids. CDR3 in DNA: TGTGCCAGTAGTATCGGGGGTATTCGCAATCAGCCCCAGCATTTT. Its translation is CASSIGGIRNQPQHF.

The V gene is TRBV2, the J gene TRBJ1-1, with D possibly TRBD1 on 5 matching bases. Trimming shortened V by 0 bases and J by 2 bases, and 13 bases separated the two germline ends. From germline, CDR1 is SNHLY and CDR2 FYNNEI. This CDR3 has 16 amino acids. CDR3 DNA: TGTGCCAGCAGTGAAGCAGGGGATGGGTATAACACTGAAGCTTTCTTT. It specifies CASSEAGDGYNTEAFF.

This clone was picked up many times. V usage is TRBV5-6 and J usage is TRBJ2-1; TRBD2 is a possible D gene (6 bases). The CDR3 spans 12 residues. Germline CDR1 is SGHDT and CDR2 is YYEEEE. The germline V and J ends were trimmed by 3 bases and 10 bases, with 11 bases remaining between them. In nucleotides, the CDR3 is TGTGCCAGCAGCTGGGACTTACAGGAGCAGTTCTTC. It is translated as CASSWDLQEQFF.

The genes are TRBV15 and TRBJ2-1, with D possibly TRBD2 on 5 matching bases. CDR1 LNHNV and CDR2 YYDKDF come from the germline V gene (reference sequence). The CDR3 covers 21 residues. The V gene lost 0 bases and the J gene lost 0 bases, with 24 bases spanning the gap. The CDR3 DNA sequence: TGTGCCACCAGCAGAGATCAAGGCGGTGAGGCGGAACTAGGCTCCTACAATGAGCAGTTCTTC. It encodes CATSRDQGGEAELGSYNEQFF.

The chain couples TRBV5-4 to TRBJ2-7, with 9 bases fitting TRBD2. This CDR3 spans 15 amino acids. V shed 3 bases and J 2 bases; nucleotides not matched to a gene: 6. From germline, CDR1 is SGHNT and CDR2 YYREEE (reference sequence). The chain's CDR3 is CASSSPGLAPYEQYF. In nucleotides, the CDR3 is TGTGCCAGCAGCTCACCAGGACTAGCGCCCTACGAGCAGTACTTC.

The rearrangement joins TRBV2 to TRBJ1-1, with TRBD1 matching 10 bases. The CDR3 covers 13 residues. CDR1 is SNHLY, CDR2 FYNNEI, per germline. V was pared by 11 bases and J by 3 bases, with 6 bases of the junction left unmatched. The CDR3 spells CAAAGTGDTEAFF. CDR3 nucleotide sequence: TGTGCCGCCGCCGGGACAGGGGACACTGAAGCTTTCTTT.

The chain uses TRBV5-8 and TRBJ2-7; the D gene is possibly TRBD2 (6 bases). V gave up 2 bases and J gave up 3 bases, with 12 bases separating them. The germline gives CDR1 SGHTS, CDR2 YDEGEE. CDR3 size: 14 residues. CDR3 nucleotides: TGTGCCAGCAGCTTAGGGGACTTAGGCTACGAGCAGTACTTC. Protein sequence: CASSLGDLGYEQYF.

This clone was seen a handful of times. CDR3 bases: TGTGCCAGCAGCCAAGGGTGGGACAGGGTGGATACTGAAGCTTTCTTT. Protein: CASSQGWDRVDTEAFF. This chain links TRBV3-1 (or the pseudogene TRBV3-2) with TRBJ1-1; 9 bases align to TRBD1. CDR3 length: 16 amino acids. Losses at the gene ends were 1 base for V and 5 bases for J; bases not matched to a gene: 8. Germline CDR1 reads LGHDT; CDR2 reads YNNKEL (reference sequence).

This rearrangement joins TRBV30 to TRBJ2-7, with a weak D call TRBD2 (5 bases). The CDR3 sequence is 13 residues long. Trimming took 0 bases from V and 6 from J, leaving 12 bases between them. Looked up from germline, CDR1 is GTSNPN and CDR2 is SVGIG (reference sequence). This chain's CDR3 is CAWSVSGMGEQYF. The DNA for the CDR3 is TGTGCCTGGAGTGTATCCGGGATGGGCGAGCAGTACTTC.

This rearrangement joins TRBV6-5 to TRBJ1-1, with TRBD1 as a possible D gene (5 bases). CDR1 and CDR2 from the germline V gene are MNHEY and SVGAGI. V dropped 6 bases and J dropped 3 bases, with 14 bases sitting between them. The CDR3 is made up of 14 amino acids. In DNA, the CDR3 is TGTGCCAGCAGCCTTTCAGGGTCCCACACTGAAGCTTTCTTT. It translates to CASSLSGSHTEAFF.

J is TRBJ2-7 and V is TRBV27, with unresolved D. The CDR3 runs to 15 residues. Germline CDR1 and CDR2: MNHEY and SMNVEV (reference sequence). V was pared by 8 bases and J by 5 bases, with 22 bases between. The CDR3 protein is CASCISPWRLNEQYF. The CDR3, as DNA: TGTGCCAGCTGCATCTCTCCATGGCGGCTCAACGAGCAGTACTTC.

This clone was detected only a few times. CDR3 bases: TGTGCCAGTAGTATAGGTGGGGGGATGAACACTGAAGCTTTCTTT. This sequence encodes CASSIGGGMNTEAFF. This chain links TRBV19 with TRBJ1-1; D is possibly TRBD1 (5 bases). V lost 1 base and J lost 0, with 9 bases in between. The CDR3 extends over 15 amino acids. CDR1 and CDR2 from the germline V gene are LNHDA and SQIVND (reference sequence).

Only a few counts were recorded for this clone. The chain carries TRBV27 and TRBJ1-1, with 7 bases matching TRBD1. V was clipped by 2 bases and J by 7 bases; unmatched bases: 7. This CDR3 spans 14 amino acids. The germline V gene encodes CDR1 MNHEY and CDR2 SMNVEV (reference sequence). The CDR3 coding sequence is TGTGCCAGCAGTTTAAGGAGGGGGCGGGATGAAGCTTTCTTT. This encodes CASSLRRGRDEAFF.